This T cell receptor (beta chain) was sequenced in a study of blood T cell repertoires in COVID-19. Methods used by the authors: Reference gene primer amplification gave nucleated cell count estimates. Some clones are missing from TCRdb's copy, which holds only in-frame ones; the method was immunoSEQ multiplex PCR. V, J and clone size derive from that table, while D and trimming were established from the DNA sequence. The profile shows about 27,000 clones, approximately 80% of them singletons. The V gene end was trimmed by 8 bases and the J gene end by 5 bases; junction bases not matched to a gene: 29. Germline lookup yields CDR1 KGHSH and CDR2 LQKENI. This CDR3 has 21 amino acids.

Sample: peripheral blood. The chain has TRBV18 and TRBJ1-2; 10 bases are shared with TRBD1. The source of this sequence is a man in his 70s with active COVID-19. This CDR3 is CASPPLGTGAPITQFQYGYTF. CDR3 coding DNA: TGTGCCAGCCCCCCGTTGGGGACAGGGGCCCCAATCACCCAATTTCAGTATGGCTACACCTTC.